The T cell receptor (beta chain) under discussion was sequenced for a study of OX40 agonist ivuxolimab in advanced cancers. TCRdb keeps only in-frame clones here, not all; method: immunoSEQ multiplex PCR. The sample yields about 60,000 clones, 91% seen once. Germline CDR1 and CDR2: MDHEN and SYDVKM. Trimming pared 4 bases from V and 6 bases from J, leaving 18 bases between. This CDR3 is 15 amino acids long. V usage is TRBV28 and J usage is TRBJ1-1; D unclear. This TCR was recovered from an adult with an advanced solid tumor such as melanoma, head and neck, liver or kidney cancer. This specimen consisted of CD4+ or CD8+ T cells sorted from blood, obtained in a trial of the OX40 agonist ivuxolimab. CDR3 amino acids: CASSSPGSRSAEAFF. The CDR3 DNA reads TGTGCCAGCAGTTCCCCGGGATCCCGGAGCGCTGAAGCTTTCTTT.